The 9 T cell receptor beta chains in this list originate from one sample, sequenced in a study of blood T cell repertoires in COVID-19. Using immunoSEQ multiplex PCR, the repertoire was profiled, and TCRdb retains in-frame clones only, with some absent. The data show around 150,000 clones, just under 85% seen once. The sequencing sample was made of peripheral blood. The receptors shown here come from a woman aged 80 or over with acute or convalescent COVID-19.

The V call is TRBV4-3, the J call TRBJ2-7; 9 bases are a match to TRBD1. The germline V gene has CDR1 LGHNA and CDR2 YSLEER. The CDR3 runs to 15 residues. V was clipped by 3 bases and J by 2 bases; unmatched bases: 5. CDR3 coding DNA: TGCGCCAGCAGCCAGTACACAGGGGGCCCCTACGAGCAGTACTTC. As protein: CASSQYTGGPYEQYF.

The chain combines TRBV7-2 with TRBJ1-5, with 11 bases fitting TRBD1. Germline CDR1 SGHTA, CDR2 FQGNSA. Germline trimming cut 3 bases from V and 6 bases from J; bases unmatched to any gene: 4. The length of the CDR3 is 15 residues. CDR3 coding DNA: TGTGCCAGCAGCTTTGGGACAGGGGGTATTCAGCCCCAGCATTTT. Translated, it gives CASSFGTGGIQPQHF.

The gene calls are TRBV5-1 and TRBJ2-7; 11 bases align to TRBD2. Germline V gene lookup returns CDR1 SGHRS and CDR2 YFSETQ. The CDR3 consists of 15 residues. V trimming: 0 bases; J trimming: 6 bases; junction bases outside the gene matches: 5. CDR3: CASSLGDLAGGEQYF. Written as DNA, the CDR3 is TGCGCCAGCAGCTTGGGAGATCTAGCGGGAGGCGAGCAGTACTTC.

The J gene is TRBJ2-1, the V gene TRBV6-5; 9 positions match TRBD1. The germline V gene has CDR1 MNHEY and CDR2 SVGAGI. This CDR3 has 14 amino acids. V lost 6 bases to trimming and J lost 8 bases; unmatched junction nucleotides: 8. The chain's CDR3 is CASRSGQGRDEQFF. The CDR3 coding sequence is TGTGCCAGCAGGTCGGGACAGGGTCGCGATGAGCAGTTCTTC.

V and J are TRBV19 and TRBJ2-1; 9 bases align to TRBD2. The CDR3 loop spans 15 amino acids. Per germline, CDR1 LNHDA and CDR2 SQIVND (reference sequence). The ends lost 3 bases at V and 9 bases at J; junction bases unmatched: 9. The CDR3 bases are TGTGCCAGTAGTATTCAAATAGCGGGAGCGGCTGAGCAGTTCTTC. Its translation: CASSIQIAGAAEQFF.

The chain is built from TRBV5-1 and TRBJ2-7; D is perhaps TRBD1 (6 bases). CDR1 and CDR2 from the germline V gene are SGHRS and YFSETQ. This CDR3 comprises 14 residues. V gave up 2 bases and J gave up 6 bases, with 15 bases separating them. The DNA for the CDR3 is TGCGCCAGCAGCTTCCTACAGGGTTCCGGCGAGCAGTACTTC. As protein: CASSFLQGSGEQYF. The full variable domain, rest sourced from reference TRBV5-1 and TRBJ2-7, is KAGVTQTPRYLIKTRGQQVTLSCSPISGHRSVSWYQQTPGQGLQFLFEYFSETQRNKGNFPGRFSGRQFSNSRSEMNVSTLELGDSALYLCASSFLQGSGEQYFGPGTRLTVT.

A single count supports this clone. This chain joins TRBV19 and TRBJ2-2, with 7 bases identical to TRBD2. Trimming took 4 bases from V and 3 from J; bases not matched to a gene: 8. The CDR3 totals 16 residues. Germline V gene lookup returns CDR1 LNHDA and CDR2 SQIVND (reference sequence). The chain's CDR3 is CASSTLAGVDTGELFF. As DNA, the CDR3 is TGTGCCAGTAGTACCTTGGCGGGAGTCGACACCGGGGAGCTGTTTTTT.

The V and J genes are TRBV19 and TRBJ1-2; D not resolved. The ends were cut back, 5 bases at V and 0 bases at J, with 16 bases in the middle. CDR1 and CDR2 from the germline V gene are LNHDA and SQIVND (reference sequence). The CDR3 totals 16 residues. The CDR3 DNA sequence: TGTGCCAGTAGTCCGGACCTAGCAGGTTCTAACTATGGCTACACCTTC. It is translated as CASSPDLAGSNYGYTF.

The genes are TRBV2 and TRBJ1-5; D uncertain. Between the trimmed V and J ends, which lost 7 bases and 2 bases, there was a span of 15 bases. The V gene's germline CDR1 is SNHLY and CDR2 FYNNEI. The CDR3 spans 15 residues. CDR3 sequence: CASKRVGVGNQPQHF. The CDR3 region has the DNA TGTGCCAGCAAGAGGGTTGGTGTCGGCAATCAGCCCCAGCATTTT.